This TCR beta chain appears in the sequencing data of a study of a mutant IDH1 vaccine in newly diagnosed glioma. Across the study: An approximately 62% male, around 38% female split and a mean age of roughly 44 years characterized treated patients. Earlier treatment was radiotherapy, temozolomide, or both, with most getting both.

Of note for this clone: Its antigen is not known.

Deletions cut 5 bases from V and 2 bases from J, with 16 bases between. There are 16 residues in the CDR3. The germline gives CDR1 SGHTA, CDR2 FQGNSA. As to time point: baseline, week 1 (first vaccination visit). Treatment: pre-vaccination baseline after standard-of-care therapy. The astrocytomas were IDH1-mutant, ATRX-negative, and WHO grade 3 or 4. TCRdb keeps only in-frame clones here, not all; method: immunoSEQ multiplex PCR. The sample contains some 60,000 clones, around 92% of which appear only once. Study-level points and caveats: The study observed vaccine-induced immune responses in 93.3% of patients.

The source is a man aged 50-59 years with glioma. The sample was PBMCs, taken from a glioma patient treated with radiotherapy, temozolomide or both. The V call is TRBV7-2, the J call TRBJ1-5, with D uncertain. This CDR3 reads CASSPPRTKGNQPQHF. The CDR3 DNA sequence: TGTGCCAGCAGCCCGCCTAGGACCAAAGGCAATCAGCCCCAGCATTTT.